The rows below give T cell receptor beta chains drawn from one sample of a study of cytomegalovirus exposure and HLA in healthy donors. Generated by immunoSEQ multiplex PCR, the TCRdb table keeps only in-frame clones and is missing some. The data show just under 95,000 clones, approximately 81% seen once. The sample consisted of PBMCs. These receptors originate from a girl aged 2 to 10 in good health and CMV-seropositive. Both conserved end residues are part of each CDR3. The order of the fields is CDR3 length, V gene, J gene, CDR3 protein.

12,TRBV27,TRBJ2-1,CASSPSGNEQFF
14,TRBV7-2,TRBJ2-1,CASSREYSDNEQFF
14,TRBV7-8,TRBJ1-4,CASSFTGYAEKLFF
19,TRBV6-1,TRBJ2-6,CASSGGQGGLSSGANVLTF
13,TRBV7-3,TRBJ2-1,CASSPYGSGEQFF
15,TRBV5-1,TRBJ2-3,CASCLTSGRLDTQYF
15,TRBV30,TRBJ2-7,CAWGWRGGLSYEQYF
11,TRBV6-1,TRBJ1-2,CASSILYGYTF
14,TRBV5-1,TRBJ1-5,CASSLEQGNQPQHF
14,TRBV27,TRBJ2-7,CASSFKRHPYEQYF
18,TRBV9,TRBJ2-5,CASSVGPSSGTGQETQYF
15,TRBV30,TRBJ1-2,CAWGGPGQVTYGYTF
13,TRBV5-4,TRBJ1-4,CASSFQGGEKLFF
14,TRBV19,TRBJ1-4,CASGSRGTNEKLFF
19,TRBV5-1,TRBJ2-6,CASSLVWTGSSGGANVLTF
17,TRBV5-1,TRBJ1-3,CASSLVGRPNSGNTIYF
14,TRBV30,TRBJ1-1,CAWNLWGGGTEAFF
12,TRBV7-6,TRBJ1-3,CASSPGGNTIYF
15,TRBV7-9,TRBJ2-2,CASSFSALDRGELFF
17,TRBV2,TRBJ2-1,CASSERVGLAGVNEQFF
13,TRBV29-1,TRBJ2-7,CSVERTAPYEQYF
14,TRBV7-9,TRBJ2-1,CASSFLAGDNEQFF
14,TRBV28,TRBJ1-2,CASSSGTENYGYTF
14,TRBV28,TRBJ1-2,CASRFNDRNYGYTF
16,TRBV5-1,TRBJ2-3,CASSSGTGVSTDTQYF
16,TRBV5-1,TRBJ2-7,CASSPQAGTASYEQYF
15,TRBV14,TRBJ2-7,CASSRGTGRGYEQYF
12,TRBV30,TRBJ1-2,CAWTGAFNGYTF
10,TRBV6-6,TRBJ1-1,CASSRAEAFF